The 24 T cell receptor beta chains given below trace back to one sample, sequenced in a study of blood T cell repertoires in COVID-19. Produced via immunoSEQ multiplex PCR; TCRdb's table is partial and in-frame only. The data hold 30,000 or so clones, with under 90% observed a single time. The specimen sequenced was peripheral blood. These TCRs come from a man between 45 and 60 years old with acute or convalescent COVID-19.

This chain connects TRBV28 to TRBJ1-5, with D possibly TRBD1 on 5 matching bases. The CDR3 has 15 amino acids. Germline loops: CDR1 MDHEN, CDR2 SYDVKM. V dropped 3 bases and J dropped 2 bases, with 11 bases sitting between them. CDR3 sequence: CASSFGGFGNQPQHF. The CDR3 region has the DNA TGTGCCAGCAGTTTCGGGGGTTTTGGCAATCAGCCCCAGCATTTT. Supplemented by reference TRBV28 and TRBJ1-5, the full variable domain reads DVKVTQSSRYLVKRTGEKVFLECVQDMDHENMFWYRQDPGLGLRLIYFSYDVKMKEKGDIPEGYSVSREKKERFSLILESASTNQTSMYLCASSFGGFGNQPQHFGDGTRLSIL.

This clone occurred once. The chain combines TRBV27 with TRBJ2-7; 13 bases are a match to TRBD2. Germline trimming cut 4 bases from V and 5 bases from J; bases unmatched to any gene: 5. From germline, CDR1 is MNHEY and CDR2 SMNVEV (reference sequence). The CDR3 totals 15 residues. The CDR3 coding sequence is TGTGCCAGCAGTTCAAGGACTAGCGGGAGCAACGAGCAGTACTTC. This codes for CASSSRTSGSNEQYF.

The chain couples TRBV2 to TRBJ1-5, with 9 bases aligning to TRBD1. The V segment lost 8 bases and the J segment 5 bases; nucleotides outside the gene matches: 7. This CDR3 has 14 amino acids. Per the germline V gene, CDR1 is SNHLY and CDR2 is FYNNEI. CDR3: CASSAGDRDQPQHF. CDR3 DNA sequence: TGTGCCAGCTCCGCCGGGGACAGGGATCAGCCCCAGCATTTT.

This chain joins TRBV6-5 and TRBJ2-7; 9 nucleotides line up with TRBD2. In germline, CDR1 is MNHEY, CDR2 SVGAGI. The CDR3 extends over 16 amino acids. The J segment lost 0 bases and the V segment lost 0 bases, leaving 3 bases of the junction unmatched. DNA of the CDR3: TGTGCCAGCAGTTACTCTGCGGGAGGGATCTCCTACGAGCAGTACTTC. Translated: CASSYSAGGISYEQYF.

The V and J genes are TRBV24-1 and TRBJ1-5; maybe TRBD1 (5 bases). CDR3 length: 14 residues. V shed 3 bases and J shed 6 bases, with 11 bases lying between them. The germline gives CDR1 KGHDR, CDR2 SFDVKD. Written as DNA, the CDR3 is TGTGCCACCAGTGATGATAGACAGCCTCAGCCCCAGCATTTT. This translates into CATSDDRQPQPQHF.

This clone was observed a few times. The rearrangement uses TRBV29-1 and TRBJ1-2, with TRBD1 matching 8 bases. The CDR3 covers 13 residues. Per the germline V gene, CDR1 is SQVTM and CDR2 is ANQGSEA. V shed 7 bases and J 7 bases; nucleotides not matched to a gene: 11. The CDR3 coding sequence is TGCAGCGCAGGTCGTACAGGGGGGGGTGGCTACACCTTC. The encoded protein is CSAGRTGGGGYTF.

The V and J genes are TRBV10-1 and TRBJ2-3; TRBD2 agrees at 13 bases. This CDR3 comprises 16 residues. The germline CDR1 and CDR2 sequences are WNHNN and SYGVQD (reference sequence). With V trimmed by 5 bases and J by 0 bases, 2 bases remained unmatched. The CDR3 protein is CASSWTSGRSTDTQYF. CDR3 sequence (DNA): TGCGCCAGCAGTTGGACTAGCGGGAGAAGCACAGATACGCAGTATTTT.

The chain uses TRBV6-5 and TRBJ2-3, with D perhaps TRBD1 (6 bases). The V end was cut by 5 bases, the J end by 0 bases, with 9 bases between. The CDR3 is 14 amino acids. The germline V gene has CDR1 MNHEY and CDR2 SVGAGI. The CDR3 bases are TGTGCCAGCAGTCCCGGGACAAGCACAGATACGCAGTATTTT. As protein: CASSPGTSTDTQYF.

The V gene is TRBV6-1, the J gene TRBJ2-4; D gene uncertain. Trimming pared 1 base from V and 2 bases from J, leaving 9 bases between. The length of the CDR3 is 15 residues. CDR1 and CDR2 (germline): MNHNS, SASEGT. CDR3 residues: CASSEGRQTKNIQYF. Here the CDR3 DNA reads TGTGCCAGCAGTGAAGGCAGGCAGACCAAAAACATTCAGTACTTC.

The chain recombines TRBV27 with TRBJ1-2, with TRBD1 matching over 12 bases. The ends lost 1 base at V and 6 bases at J; junction bases unmatched: 12. The CDR3 is 18 residues long. Germline assignment: CDR1 MNHEY and CDR2 SMNVEV (reference sequence). The CDR3 is CASSLLAVGTGGKDGYTF. In nucleotides, the CDR3 is TGTGCCAGCAGTTTATTAGCCGTAGGGACAGGGGGCAAGGATGGCTACACCTTC.

The chain links TRBV27 to TRBJ1-1, with TRBD1 matching 10 bases. In germline, CDR1 is MNHEY, CDR2 SMNVEV (reference sequence). The length of the CDR3 is 15 residues. J lost 4 bases, V lost 4 bases, and 6 bases had no gene match. CDR3 bases: TGTGCCAGCAGTTCCGGGACAGGGGCTTTCACTGAAGCTTTCTTT. Translating it yields CASSSGTGAFTEAFF.

The gene calls are TRBV19 and TRBJ1-5, with 9 positions matching TRBD1. V gave up 4 bases and J gave up 4 bases; unmatched junction bases: 14. Per the germline V gene, CDR1 is LNHDA and CDR2 is SQIVND (reference sequence). This CDR3 has 18 amino acids. CDR3 residues: CASSTTTGTGRRNQPQHF. In DNA, the CDR3 is TGTGCCAGTAGTACCACGACCGGGACAGGGCGTCGAAATCAGCCCCAGCATTTT.

This sequence joins TRBV14 and TRBJ2-1, with 11 bases aligning to TRBD2. The V and J ends lost 0 bases and 0 bases, in that order; junction bases with no gene match: 10. The CDR3 covers 20 residues. Per the germline V gene, CDR1 is SGHDN and CDR2 is FVKESK. As DNA, the CDR3 is TGTGCCAGCAGCCAAGAGGGATGGGGACTAGCGGCACCCTCCTACAATGAGCAGTTCTTC. Residues: CASSQEGWGLAAPSYNEQFF.

The V call is TRBV6-1, the J call TRBJ2-1, with TRBD2 identical over 7 bases. The V and J ends lost 3 bases and 3 bases, in that order; junction bases with no gene match: 5. The CDR3 length is 15 residues. Germline V gene data show CDR1 as MNHNS and CDR2 as SASEGT. CDR3 sequence reads: CASSDVGGVYNEQFF. As DNA, the CDR3 is TGTGCCAGCAGTGATGTGGGGGGGGTCTACAATGAGCAGTTCTTC.

The chain is built from TRBV21-1 and TRBJ2-5; no DNA check was done on the table's D call, TRBD2. TRBV21-1 is designated a pseudogene. There are 17 residues in the CDR3. CDR3 sequence: CASNPQWGLAGGETQYF. The CDR3 DNA follows: TGTGCCAGCAACCCTCAGTGGGGACTAGCGGGAGGAGAGACCCAGTACTTC.

CDR3 in amino acids: CASSQAGGELFF. The CDR3 DNA reads as TGCGCCAGCAGCCAAGCAGGCGGGGAGCTGTTTTTT. The chain recombines TRBV4-1 with TRBJ2-2; D is ambiguous. Trimming left V 1 base short and J 7 bases short, with 4 bases between. Germline CDR1 and CDR2: MGHRA and YSYEKL. CDR3 length equals 12 residues.

This clone has only one observation. The rearrangement links TRBV28 to TRBJ1-4; 7 positions match TRBD1. Germline values: CDR1 MDHEN, CDR2 SYDVKM. There are 12 residues in the CDR3. In DNA form, the CDR3 reads TGTGTCACAGGGGAAGCTAATGAAAAACTGTTTTTT. Translation: CVTGEANEKLFF.

This chain uses TRBV4-2 with TRBJ1-5; D unresolved. V lost 2 bases and J lost 0, with 11 bases in between. Germline loops: CDR1 LGHNA, CDR2 YNFKEQ. This CDR3 region has 16 residues. DNA for the CDR3: TGTGCCAGCAGCCAAAAGCCCGGGAATAGCAATCAGCCCCAGCATTTT. Translating gives CASSQKPGNSNQPQHF.

The chain uses TRBV2 and TRBJ1-5, with D uncertain. The length of the CDR3 is 13 residues. V was trimmed by 7 bases and J by 7 bases, leaving 14 bases between them. Germline V lookup: CDR1 SNHLY, CDR2 FYNNEI. The CDR3 protein is CASNFAEGQPQHF. The DNA for the CDR3 is TGTGCCAGCAACTTCGCCGAGGGACAGCCCCAGCATTTT.

The genes are TRBV10-3 and TRBJ2-1, with 9 bases aligning to TRBD2. This CDR3 has 15 residues. Germline V gene data show CDR1 as ENHRY and CDR2 as SYGVKD. The trim removed 8 bases at V and 1 base at J, leaving 6 bases unmatched. The CDR3 region is CAIAGLAGSYNEQFF. CDR3 nucleotides: TGTGCCATCGCAGGGCTAGCGGGGTCCTACAATGAGCAGTTCTTC.

A single count supports this clone. V usage is TRBV9 and J usage is TRBJ1-4; D call uncertain. CDR1 SGDLS and CDR2 YYNGEE come from the germline V gene. There are 15 residues in the CDR3. Trimming stripped 0 bases from V and 7 bases from J, with 13 bases between. CDR3 amino acids: CASSVAGQVGEKLFF. CDR3 DNA sequence: TGTGCCAGCAGCGTAGCTGGGCAGGTGGGTGAAAAACTGTTTTTT.

This chain uses TRBV19 with TRBJ1-4; 9 bases fit TRBD1. Germline-derived CDR1 and CDR2 are LNHDA and SQIVND (reference sequence). J gave up 6 bases and V 7 bases, and 9 bases lay outside the gene matches. CDR3 size: 15 residues. CDR3 protein: CASTETGTGYEKLFF. As DNA, the CDR3 is TGTGCCAGTACCGAAACCGGGACAGGGTATGAAAAACTGTTTTTT.

This rearrangement joins TRBV28 to TRBJ1-6; D is possibly TRBD1 (5 bases). The V gene's germline CDR1 is MDHEN and CDR2 SYDVKM. The V end was cut by 3 bases, the J end by 8 bases, with 23 bases between. The CDR3 consists of 18 residues. The DNA of the CDR3 is TGTGCCAGCAGTTTCGGGCAGGGCGGCGGAGTCTGGGATTCACCCCTCCACTTT. This encodes CASSFGQGGGVWDSPLHF.

The chain joins TRBV10-3 to TRBJ2-5; weak D call: TRBD2 (6 bases). V shed 5 bases and J shed 2 bases, with 15 bases lying between them. CDR1 ENHRY and CDR2 SYGVKD come from the germline V gene. The CDR3 has 15 residues. CDR3 sequence (DNA): TGTGCCATCAGTTGGGGGGTGGTAGGTCAAGAGACCCAGTACTTC. Its translation is CAISWGVVGQETQYF.